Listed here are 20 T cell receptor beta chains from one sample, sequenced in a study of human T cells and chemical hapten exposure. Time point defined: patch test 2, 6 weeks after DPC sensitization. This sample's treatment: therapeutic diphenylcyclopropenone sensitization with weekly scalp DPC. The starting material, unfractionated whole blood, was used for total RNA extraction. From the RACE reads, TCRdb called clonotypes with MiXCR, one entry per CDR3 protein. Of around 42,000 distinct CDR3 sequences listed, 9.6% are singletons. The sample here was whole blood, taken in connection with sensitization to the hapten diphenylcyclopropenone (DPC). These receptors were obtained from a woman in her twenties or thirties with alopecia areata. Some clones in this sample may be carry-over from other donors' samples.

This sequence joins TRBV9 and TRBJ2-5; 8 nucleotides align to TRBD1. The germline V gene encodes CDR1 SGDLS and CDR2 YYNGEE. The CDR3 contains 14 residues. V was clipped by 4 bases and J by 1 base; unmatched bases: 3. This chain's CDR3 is CASSRTGLQETQYF. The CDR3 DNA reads TGTGCCAGCAGCCGGACAGGGCTCCAAGAGACCCAGTACTTC.

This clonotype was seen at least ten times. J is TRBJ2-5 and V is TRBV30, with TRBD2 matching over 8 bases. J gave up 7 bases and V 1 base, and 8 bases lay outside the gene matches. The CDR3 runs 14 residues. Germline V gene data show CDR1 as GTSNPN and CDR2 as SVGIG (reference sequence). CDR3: CAWSASAGGWTQYF. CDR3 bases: TGTGCCTGGAGTGCATCGGCGGGGGGTTGGACCCAGTACTTC.

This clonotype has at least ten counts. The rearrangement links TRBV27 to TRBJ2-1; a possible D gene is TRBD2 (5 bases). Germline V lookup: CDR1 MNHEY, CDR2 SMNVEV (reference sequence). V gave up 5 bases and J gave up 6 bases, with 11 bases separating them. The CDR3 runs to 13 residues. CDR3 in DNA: TGTGCCAGCAGTCCACTAGAGGGCAATGAGCAGTTCTTC. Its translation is CASSPLEGNEQFF.

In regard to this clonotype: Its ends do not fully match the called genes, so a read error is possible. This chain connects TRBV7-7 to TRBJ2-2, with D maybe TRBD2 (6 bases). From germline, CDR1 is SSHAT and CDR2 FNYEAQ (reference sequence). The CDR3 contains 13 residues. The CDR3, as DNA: TGTGCTAGCAGCGGGCGGAACACCGGGGAGCTGTTTTTT. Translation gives CASSGRNTGELFF.

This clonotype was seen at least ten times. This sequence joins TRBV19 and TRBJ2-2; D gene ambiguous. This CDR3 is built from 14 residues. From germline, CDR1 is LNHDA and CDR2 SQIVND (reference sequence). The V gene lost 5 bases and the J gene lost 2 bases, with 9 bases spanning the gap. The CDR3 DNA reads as TGTGCCAGTAGTGTATCCTACAACACCGGGGAGCTGTTTTTT. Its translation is CASSVSYNTGELFF.

The CDR3 loop is CASSRRGTVYNEQFF. The DNA of the CDR3 is TGTGCCAGCAGTCGCAGAGGGACAGTTTACAATGAGCAGTTCTTC. The chain has TRBV12-3 or TRBV12-4 and TRBJ2-1, with TRBD1 matching 7 bases. The V gene end was trimmed by 5 bases and the J gene end by 4 bases; junction bases not matched to a gene: 8. This CDR3 comprises 15 residues.

The CDR3 sequence: CASSPGDSNQPQHF. The CDR3 DNA reads TGTGCCAGCTCACCGGGCGATAGCAATCAGCCCCAGCATTTT. The chain recombines TRBV18 with TRBJ1-5; D call uncertain. Germline loops: CDR1 KGHSH, CDR2 LQKENI. Trimming left V 3 bases short and J 0 bases short, with 6 bases between. The CDR3 has 14 residues.

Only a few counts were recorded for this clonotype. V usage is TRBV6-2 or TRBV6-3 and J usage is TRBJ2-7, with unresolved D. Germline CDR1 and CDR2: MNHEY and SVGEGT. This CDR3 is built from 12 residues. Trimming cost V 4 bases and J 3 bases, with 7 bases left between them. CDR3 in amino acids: CASSLYRYEQYF. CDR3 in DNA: TGTGCCAGCAGTTTGTACCGCTACGAGCAGTACTTC.

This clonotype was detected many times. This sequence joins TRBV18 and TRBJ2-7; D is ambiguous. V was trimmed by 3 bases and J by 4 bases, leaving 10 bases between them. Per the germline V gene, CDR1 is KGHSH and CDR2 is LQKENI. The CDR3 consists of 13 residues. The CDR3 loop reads CASSPGRAYEQYF. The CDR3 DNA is TGTGCCAGCTCACCGGGAAGGGCTTACGAGCAGTACTTC.

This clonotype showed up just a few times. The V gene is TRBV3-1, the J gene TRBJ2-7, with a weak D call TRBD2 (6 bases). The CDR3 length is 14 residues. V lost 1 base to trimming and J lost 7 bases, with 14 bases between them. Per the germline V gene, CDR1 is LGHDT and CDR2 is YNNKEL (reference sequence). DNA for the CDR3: TGTGCCAGCAGCCAAGGGCTGGGACTGGGGGAGCAGTACTTC. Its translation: CASSQGLGLGEQYF.

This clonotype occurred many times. The CDR3 sequence: CASNSERYEQYF. The CDR3 bases are TGTGCCAGCAACTCGGAGCGCTACGAGCAGTACTTC. The gene calls are TRBV28 and TRBJ2-7; no definite D call. Per germline, CDR1 MDHEN and CDR2 SYDVKM. This CDR3 is built from 12 residues. Trimming cost V 7 bases and J 3 bases, with 10 bases left between them.

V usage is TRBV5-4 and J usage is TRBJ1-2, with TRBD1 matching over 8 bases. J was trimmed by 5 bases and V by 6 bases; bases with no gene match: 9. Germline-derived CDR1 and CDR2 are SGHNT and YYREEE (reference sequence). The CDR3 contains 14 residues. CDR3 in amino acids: CASKSTGEGYGYTF. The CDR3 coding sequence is TGTGCCAGCAAATCGACAGGGGAGGGGTATGGCTACACCTTC.

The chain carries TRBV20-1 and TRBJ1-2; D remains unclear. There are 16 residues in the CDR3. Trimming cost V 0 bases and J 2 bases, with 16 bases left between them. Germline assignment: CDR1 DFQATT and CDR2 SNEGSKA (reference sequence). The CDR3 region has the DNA TGCAGTGCTAGAGATCCTGTCGGCAAGAAAAACTATGGCTACACCTTC. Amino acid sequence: CSARDPVGKKNYGYTF.

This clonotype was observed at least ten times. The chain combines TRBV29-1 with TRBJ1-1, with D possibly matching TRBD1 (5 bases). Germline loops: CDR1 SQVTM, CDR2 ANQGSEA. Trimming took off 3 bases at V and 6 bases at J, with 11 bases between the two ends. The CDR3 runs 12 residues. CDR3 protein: CSVEKGRSEAFF. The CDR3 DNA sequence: TGCAGCGTTGAGAAGGGGAGATCTGAAGCTTTCTTT.

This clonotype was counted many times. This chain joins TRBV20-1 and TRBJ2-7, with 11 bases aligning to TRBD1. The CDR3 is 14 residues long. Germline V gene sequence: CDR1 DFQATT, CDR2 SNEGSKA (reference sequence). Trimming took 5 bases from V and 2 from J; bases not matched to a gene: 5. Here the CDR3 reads CSAGQGAVPYEQYF. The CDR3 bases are TGCAGTGCTGGACAGGGGGCGGTTCCCTACGAGCAGTACTTC.

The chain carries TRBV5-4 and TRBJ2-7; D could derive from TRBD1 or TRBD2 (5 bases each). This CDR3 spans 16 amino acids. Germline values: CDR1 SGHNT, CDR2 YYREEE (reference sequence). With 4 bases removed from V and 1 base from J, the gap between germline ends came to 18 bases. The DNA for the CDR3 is TGTGCCAGCAGCGTTGGGACGAAGGCCTTGTCCTACGAGCAGTACTTC. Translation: CASSVGTKALSYEQYF.

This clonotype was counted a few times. The CDR3 reads CASSLQVFNTQYF. In nucleotides, the CDR3 is TGCGCCAGCAGCCTACAGGTTTTTAATACGCAGTATTTT. V gene TRBV4-1 combines with J gene TRBJ2-3, with D perhaps TRBD1 (5 bases). Germline V gives CDR1 MGHRA, CDR2 YSYEKL. The CDR3 extends over 13 amino acids. V lost 4 bases, J lost 7 bases, and 12 bases lay in between.

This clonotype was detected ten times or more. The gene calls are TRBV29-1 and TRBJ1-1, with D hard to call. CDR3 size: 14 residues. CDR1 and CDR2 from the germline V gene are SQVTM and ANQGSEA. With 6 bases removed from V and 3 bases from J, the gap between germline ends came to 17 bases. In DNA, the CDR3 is TGCAGCGTCCCCACGCGGGCGCGAGACACTGAAGCTTTCTTT. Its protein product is CSVPTRARDTEAFF.

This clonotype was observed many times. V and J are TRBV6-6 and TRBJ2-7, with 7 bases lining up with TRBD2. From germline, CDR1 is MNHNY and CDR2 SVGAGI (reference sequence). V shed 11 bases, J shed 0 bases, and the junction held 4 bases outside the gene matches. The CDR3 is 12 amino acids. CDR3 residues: CAGGGSSYEQYF. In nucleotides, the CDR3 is TGTGCCGGGGGGGGGAGCTCCTACGAGCAGTACTTC.

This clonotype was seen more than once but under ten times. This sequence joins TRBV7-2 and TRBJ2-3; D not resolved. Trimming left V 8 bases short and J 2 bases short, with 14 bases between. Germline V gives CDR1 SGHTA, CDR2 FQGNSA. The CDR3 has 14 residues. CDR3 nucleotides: TGTGCCAGCCTTCCCCTCCCGTTCACAGATACGCAGTATTTT. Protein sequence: CASLPLPFTDTQYF.